This TCR beta chain was sequenced during a study of T cells in narcolepsy. At the level of the study: Donors had narcolepsy type 1 or type 2, or were healthy controls.

Produced via immunoSEQ multiplex PCR; TCRdb's table is partial and in-frame only. Among some 35,000 clones listed, around four fifths were seen once. The ends lost 6 bases at V and 8 bases at J; junction bases unmatched: 1. Germline V CDR1 and CDR2: ENHRY, SYGVKD. The CDR3 extends over 12 amino acids. A note on this clone: Its antigen is unidentified.

Points from the study as a whole: Some memory CD4+ repertoires had no autoreactive clone sequences. Healthy controls reportedly lacked the autoreactive clonotypes serially found in patients' blood. Autoreactive HCRT-specific and TRIB2-specific clonotypes were marked in same-patient CSF-versus-blood CD4+ comparisons.

Material for sequencing was CD45RA- memory CD4+ T cells from PBMCs. The receptor's source is a human donor with narcolepsy. The V and J genes are TRBV10-3 and TRBJ2-1, with TRBD2 matching 10 bases. The CDR3: CAIRLAGDEQFF. The CDR3 DNA is TGTGCCATCAGGCTAGCGGGGGATGAGCAGTTCTTC.